Shown below are 18 T cell receptor beta chains from a single sample sequenced in a study of blood T cell repertoires in COVID-19. Method: immunoSEQ multiplex PCR; TCRdb's copy keeps in-frame clones and lacks some. The sample holds 110,000 or so clones; approximately 91% are singletons and the top ten take less than 8.5%. Source material: peripheral blood. The receptors derive from a woman in her 70s who had recovered from COVID-19.

The chain couples TRBV6-5 to TRBJ2-3, with 8 bases fitting TRBD1. The CDR3 length is 15 residues. Germline V gene data show CDR1 as MNHEY and CDR2 as SVGAGI. V was clipped by 7 bases and J by 2 bases; unmatched bases: 8. The CDR3 spells CASIRQGKSTDTQYF. CDR3 coding DNA: TGTGCCAGCATTCGACAGGGGAAGTCCACAGATACGCAGTATTTT.

This clone appeared once. V gene TRBV19 combines with J gene TRBJ2-2; D is perhaps TRBD2 (5 bases). The CDR3 runs 15 residues. The germline CDR1 and CDR2 sequences are LNHDA and SQIVND (reference sequence). V shed 3 bases and J shed 5 bases, with 13 bases lying between them. CDR3 bases: TGTGCCAGTAGTATCCGAGGGCCGAGGACCGGGGAGCTGTTTTTT. This gives the protein CASSIRGPRTGELFF.

A single count supports this clone. The rearrangement links TRBV21-1 to TRBJ2-7; the table names TRBD1, a call not compared with the DNA. TRBV21-1 is an annotated pseudogene. CDR3 length: 14 residues. For the CDR3, the DNA is TGTGCCAGCAGCAAAGACAGGAGCTCCTACGAGCAGTACTTC. This sequence encodes CASSKDRSSYEQYF.

The chain joins TRBV5-6 to TRBJ1-6; the D is unclear. Trimming shortened V by 3 bases and J by 0 bases, and 10 bases separated the two germline ends. CDR1 is SGHDT and CDR2 is YYEEEE in the germline V gene. CDR3 length: 16 residues. CDR3 nucleotides: TGTGCCAGCAGCTCACTTCGGGGCTCCTATAATTCACCCCTCCACTTT. It codes for CASSSLRGSYNSPLHF.

V is TRBV6-5 and J is TRBJ2-1; 9 bases line up with TRBD2. V was pared by 2 bases and J by 9 bases, with 5 bases of the junction left unmatched. The CDR3 loop spans 14 amino acids. CDR1 is MNHEY and CDR2 is SVGAGI in the germline V gene. The CDR3 DNA follows: TGTGCCAGCAGTTACGGCGGGGGGGCCTCTGAGCAGTTCTTC. Translated, it gives CASSYGGGASEQFF.

The chain combines TRBV5-1 with TRBJ2-2, with 12 bases lining up with TRBD1. CDR3 size: 15 residues. The V and J ends lost 6 bases and 2 bases, in that order; junction bases with no gene match: 2. CDR1 and CDR2 (germline): SGHRS, YFSETQ. CDR3 region: CASTGQGANTGELFF. CDR3 sequence (DNA): TGCGCCAGCACGGGACAGGGGGCAAACACCGGGGAGCTGTTTTTT.

The genes are TRBV6-2 or TRBV6-3 and TRBJ1-4; tentative D call: TRBD1 (5 bases). This CDR3 has 14 amino acids. The germline V gene encodes CDR1 MNHEY and CDR2 SVGEGT. V was trimmed by 1 base and J by 7 bases, leaving 10 bases between them. CDR3 loop: CASSYFGHVEKLFF. Written as DNA, the CDR3 is TGTGCCAGCAGTTACTTCGGACATGTTGAAAAACTGTTTTTT.

The chain couples TRBV30 to TRBJ1-1; TRBD1 agrees at 7 bases. The ends lost 5 bases at V and 10 bases at J; junction bases unmatched: 19. The CDR3 is made up of 15 amino acids. CDR1 is GTSNPN and CDR2 is SVGIG in the germline V gene (reference sequence). CDR3 amino acids: CAWDHPGQRGLGAFF. As DNA, the CDR3 is TGTGCCTGGGACCACCCGGGACAGAGAGGGTTAGGAGCTTTCTTT.

In this sample, this clone turned up a few times. CDR3 region: CASSKRTRGNFGANVLTF. The CDR3 bases are TGTGCCAGCAGCAAGCGGACTAGGGGGAACTTTGGGGCCAACGTCCTGACTTTC. This chain links TRBV7-2 with TRBJ2-6; the D gene is possibly TRBD2 (7 bases). The CDR3 covers 18 residues. Trimming cost V 5 bases and J 3 bases, with 20 bases left between them. CDR1 and CDR2 (germline): SGHTA, FQGNSA. Drawing the rest from reference TRBV7-2 and TRBJ2-6, the complete variable domain is GAGVSQSPSNKVTEKGKDVELRCDPISGHTALYWYRQSLGQGLEFLIYFQGNSAPDKSGLPSDRFSAERTGGSVSTLTIQRTQQEDSAVYLCASSKRTRGNFGANVLTFGAGSRLTVL.

This chain connects TRBV7-2 to TRBJ2-7; possibly TRBD1 for D (6 bases). This CDR3 has 15 residues. Trimming cost V 1 base and J 2 bases, with 12 bases left between them. Germline CDR1 reads SGHTA; CDR2 reads FQGNSA. Here the CDR3 reads CASSLDLGAPYEQYF. As DNA, the CDR3 is TGTGCCAGCAGCTTAGATCTGGGGGCACCCTACGAGCAGTACTTC.

Only one count was recorded for this clone. The CDR3 DNA follows: TGTGCCAGCAGCCCATTAGCGGGAGGGCCGGGATCGGATACGCAGTATTTT. Its translation is CASSPLAGGPGSDTQYF. The chain combines TRBV7-6 with TRBJ2-3, with 11 bases matching TRBD2. CDR3 length equals 17 residues. The V gene's germline CDR1 is SGHVS and CDR2 FNYEAQ. The V segment lost 5 bases and the J segment 6 bases; nucleotides outside the gene matches: 13.

The rearrangement links TRBV27 to TRBJ2-3; D is unclear. CDR1 is MNHEY, CDR2 SMNVEV, per germline (reference sequence). The ends were cut back, 4 bases at V and 0 bases at J, with 11 bases in the middle. This CDR3 contains 15 residues. The CDR3 bases are TGTGCCAGCAGTTCGGTGACACTCAGCACAGATACGCAGTATTTT. The encoded protein is CASSSVTLSTDTQYF.

The V call is TRBV12-3 or TRBV12-4, the J call TRBJ2-4; D might be TRBD2 (6 bases). The V end was cut by 6 bases, the J end by 6 bases, with 12 bases between. There are 13 residues in the CDR3. CDR3: CASSLNGGNIQYF. CDR3 DNA: TGTGCCAGCAGCCTTAACGGGGGAAACATTCAGTACTTC.

Remarks on this clone: One junction end disagrees with the germline gene, perhaps due to a read error. The chain couples TRBV7-7 to TRBJ2-3, with 14 bases lining up with TRBD2. The CDR3 runs to 16 residues. The V gene's germline CDR1 is SSHAT and CDR2 FNYEAQ (reference sequence). The DNA of the CDR3 is TGTGCTAGCAGCCCGACTAGCGGGGGGGGTCCAGATACGCAGTATTTT. Encoded protein: CASSPTSGGGPDTQYF.

The chain combines TRBV7-2 with TRBJ2-7, with a possible D match to TRBD2 (6 bases). This CDR3 contains 17 residues. V gave up 5 bases and J gave up 1 base, with 21 bases separating them. The germline CDR1 and CDR2 sequences are SGHTA and FQGNSA. The CDR3, as DNA: TGTGCCAGCAGCATAAGGATCGGGCTAGCGCCATCCTACGAGCAGTACTTC. Encoded protein: CASSIRIGLAPSYEQYF. The full variable domain, completed using reference TRBV7-2 and TRBJ2-7, is GAGVSQSPSNKVTEKGKDVELRCDPISGHTALYWYRQSLGQGLEFLIYFQGNSAPDKSGLPSDRFSAERTGGSVSTLTIQRTQQEDSAVYLCASSIRIGLAPSYEQYFGPGTRLTVT.

The V gene is TRBV6-5, the J gene TRBJ1-2; possible D gene TRBD1, 6 bases. V lost 2 bases and J 2 bases, leaving 6 bases between the germline ends. Per germline, CDR1 MNHEY and CDR2 SVGAGI. This CDR3 spans 13 amino acids. The CDR3 nucleotides read TGTGCCAGCAGTTACGACAGGAACTATGGCTACACCTTC. Translated: CASSYDRNYGYTF.

This clone was observed a handful of times. The chain couples TRBV5-6 to TRBJ1-5, with 9 bases identical to TRBD1. Trimming at V came to 1 base and at J to 4 bases, leaving 3 bases not matched to a gene. The germline V gene has CDR1 SGHDT and CDR2 YYEEEE. CDR3 length: 15 residues. The CDR3: CASSLSGTGNQPQHF. The DNA for the CDR3 is TGTGCCAGCAGCTTGAGTGGGACAGGGAATCAGCCCCAGCATTTT.

The rearrangement joins TRBV7-9 to TRBJ1-2; D not resolved. There are 14 residues in the CDR3. The V and J ends lost 0 bases and 8 bases respectively, with 13 bases between them. Germline lookup yields CDR1 SEHNR and CDR2 FQNEAQ (reference sequence). CDR3 loop: CASSLATPTGGYTF. In DNA form, the CDR3 reads TGTGCCAGCAGCTTAGCAACCCCGACGGGGGGCTACACCTTC.